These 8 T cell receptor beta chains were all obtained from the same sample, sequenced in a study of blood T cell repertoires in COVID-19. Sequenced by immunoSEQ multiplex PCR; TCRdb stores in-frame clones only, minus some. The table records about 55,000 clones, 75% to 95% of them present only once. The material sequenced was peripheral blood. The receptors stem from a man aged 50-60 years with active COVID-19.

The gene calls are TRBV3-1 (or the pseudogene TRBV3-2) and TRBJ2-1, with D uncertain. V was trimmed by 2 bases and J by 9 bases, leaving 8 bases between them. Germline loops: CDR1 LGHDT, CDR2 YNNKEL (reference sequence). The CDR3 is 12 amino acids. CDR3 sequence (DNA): TGTGCCAGCAGCCAAATCTCCCGTGAGCAGTTCTTC. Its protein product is CASSQISREQFF.

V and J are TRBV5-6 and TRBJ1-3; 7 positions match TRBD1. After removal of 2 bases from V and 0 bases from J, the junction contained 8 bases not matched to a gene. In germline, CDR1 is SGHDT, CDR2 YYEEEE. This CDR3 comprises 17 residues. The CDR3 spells CASSLRSTGPSGNTIYF. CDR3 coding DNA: TGTGCCAGCAGCTTACGCTCGACAGGGCCCTCTGGAAACACCATATATTTT.

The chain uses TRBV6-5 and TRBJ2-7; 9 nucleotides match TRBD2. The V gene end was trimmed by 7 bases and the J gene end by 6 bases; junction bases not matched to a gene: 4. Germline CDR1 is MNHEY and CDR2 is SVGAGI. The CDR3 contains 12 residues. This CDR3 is CASTSGGFEQYF. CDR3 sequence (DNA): TGTGCCAGCACCAGCGGGGGGTTCGAGCAGTACTTC.

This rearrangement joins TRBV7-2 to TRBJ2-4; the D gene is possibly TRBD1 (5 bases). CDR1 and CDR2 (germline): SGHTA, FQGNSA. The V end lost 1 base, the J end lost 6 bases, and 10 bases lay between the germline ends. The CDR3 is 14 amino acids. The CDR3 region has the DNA TGTGCCAGCAGCTTAGGGGGCGTAGGAAACATTCAGTACTTC. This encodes CASSLGGVGNIQYF.

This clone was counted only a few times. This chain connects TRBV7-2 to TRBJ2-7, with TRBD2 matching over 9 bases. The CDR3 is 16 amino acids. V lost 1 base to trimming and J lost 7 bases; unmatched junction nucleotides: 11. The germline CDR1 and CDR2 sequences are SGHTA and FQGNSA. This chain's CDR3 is CASSLGLVSGSFEQYF. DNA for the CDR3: TGTGCCAGCAGCTTAGGGCTTGTTAGCGGGAGCTTTGAGCAGTACTTC.

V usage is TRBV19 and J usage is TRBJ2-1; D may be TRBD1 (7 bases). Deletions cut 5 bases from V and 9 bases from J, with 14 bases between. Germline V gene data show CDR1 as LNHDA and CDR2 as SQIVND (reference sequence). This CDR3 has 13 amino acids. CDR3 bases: TGTGCCAGTAGTTCGACTAGACAGGGTGAGCAGTTCTTC. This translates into CASSSTRQGEQFF.

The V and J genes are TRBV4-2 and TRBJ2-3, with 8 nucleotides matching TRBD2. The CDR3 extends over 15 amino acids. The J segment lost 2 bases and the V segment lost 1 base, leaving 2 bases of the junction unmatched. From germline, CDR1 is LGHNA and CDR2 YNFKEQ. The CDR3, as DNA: TGTGCCAGCAGCCAAGGTAGCGGGGACACAGATACGCAGTATTTT. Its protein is CASSQGSGDTDTQYF.

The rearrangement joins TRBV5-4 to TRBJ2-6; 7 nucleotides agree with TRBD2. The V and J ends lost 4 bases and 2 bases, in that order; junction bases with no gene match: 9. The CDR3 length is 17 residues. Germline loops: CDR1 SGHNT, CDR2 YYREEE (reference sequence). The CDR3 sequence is CASSPSLSGTGANVLTF. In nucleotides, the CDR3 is TGTGCCAGCAGCCCCTCCCTCAGCGGGACTGGGGCCAACGTCCTGACTTTC.